Only a few counts were recorded for the clone carrying this T cell receptor beta chain. What it binds is not known. Documented time point: pre-sensitization, week 0. Sample treatment: therapeutic diphenylcyclopropenone sensitization with weekly scalp DPC. At patch-test visits, sampling came before the patch test. V dropped 2 bases and J dropped 5 bases, with 12 bases sitting between them. In germline, CDR1 is SQVTM, CDR2 ANQGSEA. CDR3 length: 13 amino acids. TCRdb reprocessed the RACE reads with MiXCR, giving one entry per CDR3 protein. The sample contains 150,000 to 200,000 distinct CDR3 sequences, roughly 30% of which appear only once. The data stem from a study of human T cells and chemical hapten exposure. Study as a whole: Alopecia areata, totalis or universalis affected patients who were mostly female. Study-wide results and caveats: Against controls, expanded TCRs gave rise to significantly more large CDR3 similarity clusters.

The source of this sequence is a woman between 25 and 40 years old with alopecia areata. Some clones in this sample may be carry-over from other donors' samples. The source was whole blood, collected in connection with sensitization to the hapten diphenylcyclopropenone (DPC). This chain links TRBV29-1 with TRBJ1-1, with D unclear. CDR3 DNA: TGCAGCGTTGAATGGCCGGGAGGTACTGAAGCTTTCTTT. As protein: CSVEWPGGTEAFF.